The 10 T cell receptor beta chains listed next were all sequenced from one sample in a study of PD-1 blockade in classical Hodgkin lymphoma. Sequencing used immunoSEQ multiplex PCR; TCRdb keeps in-frame clones, though not all of them. The sample holds 110,000 or so clones, roughly nine tenths seen once. After autologous stem cell transplantation all patients relapsed, and prior brentuximab vedotin exposure differed between cohorts. This specimen consisted of peripheral blood mononuclear cells (PBMCs), obtained before the second cycle of nivolumab. These TCRs come from a human donor with classical Hodgkin lymphoma.

The V and J genes are TRBV10-3 and TRBJ1-6; 7 positions agree with TRBD1. V lost 6 bases, J lost 7 bases, and 3 bases stayed unmatched. Germline assignment: CDR1 ENHRY and CDR2 SYGVKD. The CDR3 is 13 residues long. CDR3 coding DNA: TGTGCCATCAGCAGGGACAGCAATTCACCCCTCCACTTT. Residues: CAISRDSNSPLHF.

The J gene is TRBJ2-7, the V gene TRBV19; D perhaps matches TRBD2 (5 bases). Trimming removed 4 bases at V and 0 bases at J, with 16 bases between. From germline, CDR1 is LNHDA and CDR2 SQIVND (reference sequence). The CDR3 loop spans 16 amino acids. This CDR3 reads CASSKGLTPSSYEQYF. The CDR3 DNA is TGTGCCAGTAGTAAAGGACTCACCCCCAGCTCCTACGAGCAGTACTTC.

Only one count was recorded for this clone. The V gene is TRBV7-6, the J gene TRBJ2-3; D possibly corresponds to TRBD2 (7 bases). V was pared by 0 bases and J by 3 bases, with 16 bases between. CDR3 length: 17 residues. From germline, CDR1 is SGHVS and CDR2 FNYEAQ. The CDR3 nucleotides read TGTGCCAGCAGCTTAGCGGGGGCGGGAGTAAGGACAGATACGCAGTATTTT. Protein sequence: CASSLAGAGVRTDTQYF.

This clone was picked up a small number of times. This sequence joins TRBV19 and TRBJ1-1; tentative D call: TRBD1 (6 bases). V lost 7 bases to trimming and J lost 6 bases, with 9 bases between them. Per germline, CDR1 LNHDA and CDR2 SQIVND (reference sequence). CDR3 length: 11 amino acids. In DNA, the CDR3 is TGTGCCAGTATAGGGGGATCTGAAGCTTTCTTT. Translating it yields CASIGGSEAFF.

CDR3 in amino acids: CASRPPGLAANEQFF. CDR3 DNA sequence: TGCGCCAGCAGGCCTCCGGGACTAGCGGCTAATGAGCAGTTCTTC. V and J are TRBV5-1 and TRBJ2-1; 11 nucleotides line up with TRBD2. Germline CDR1 and CDR2: SGHRS and YFSETQ. The CDR3 length is 15 residues. V was pared by 5 bases and J by 7 bases, with 8 bases of the junction left unmatched. The whole variable domain, filled in from reference TRBV5-1 and TRBJ2-1, reads KAGVTQTPRYLIKTRGQQVTLSCSPISGHRSVSWYQQTPGQGLQFLFEYFSETQRNKGNFPGRFSGRQFSNSRSEMNVSTLELGDSALYLCASRPPGLAANEQFFGPGTRLTVL.

The chain carries TRBV5-1 and TRBJ2-7; D is undetermined. The CDR3 has 14 residues. V lost 4 bases and J 5 bases, leaving 16 bases between the germline ends. Germline assignment: CDR1 SGHRS and CDR2 YFSETQ. The CDR3 nucleotides read TGCGCCAGCAGCAGTGACGGAGCAAGTAACGAGCAGTACTTC. The encoded protein is CASSSDGASNEQYF. Supplemented by reference TRBV5-1 and TRBJ2-7, the full variable domain reads KAGVTQTPRYLIKTRGQQVTLSCSPISGHRSVSWYQQTPGQGLQFLFEYFSETQRNKGNFPGRFSGRQFSNSRSEMNVSTLELGDSALYLCASSSDGASNEQYFGPGTRLTVT.

This clone appeared a single time. This chain joins TRBV27 and TRBJ1-4; 9 bases align to TRBD1. This CDR3 contains 16 residues. V lost 4 bases to trimming and J lost 3 bases; unmatched junction nucleotides: 6. The germline V gene has CDR1 MNHEY and CDR2 SMNVEV (reference sequence). In DNA, the CDR3 is TGTGCCAGCAGTTCGGAACAGGGGGCCCCTAATGAAAAACTGTTTTTT. This translates into CASSSEQGAPNEKLFF.

V usage is TRBV27 and J usage is TRBJ2-2; D unclear. Germline V gene lookup returns CDR1 MNHEY and CDR2 SMNVEV (reference sequence). V was shortened by 3 bases and J by 7 bases, with 9 bases between the two germline ends. This CDR3 spans 13 amino acids. CDR3 coding DNA: TGTGCCAGCAGTTTTCTCCAGTTCGGGGAGCTGTTTTTT. Its protein product is CASSFLQFGELFF.

The J gene is TRBJ2-2, the V gene TRBV11-1; 8 bases align to TRBD2. The germline V gene has CDR1 SGHAT and CDR2 FQDESV (reference sequence). The CDR3 has 15 residues. V was clipped by 5 bases and J by 1 base; unmatched bases: 3. CDR3 DNA: TGTGCCAGCAGCCCGGGGGGGAGGAACACCGGGGAGCTGTTTTTT. This sequence encodes CASSPGGRNTGELFF.

V and J are TRBV6-1 and TRBJ2-7; 11 bases match TRBD2. V shed 4 bases and J 2 bases; nucleotides not matched to a gene: 4. CDR3 size: 15 residues. Germline-derived CDR1 and CDR2 are MNHNS and SASEGT. CDR3 amino acids: CASSAGLAEPYEQYF. The CDR3 DNA reads as TGTGCCAGCAGTGCGGGACTAGCGGAGCCCTACGAGCAGTACTTC.